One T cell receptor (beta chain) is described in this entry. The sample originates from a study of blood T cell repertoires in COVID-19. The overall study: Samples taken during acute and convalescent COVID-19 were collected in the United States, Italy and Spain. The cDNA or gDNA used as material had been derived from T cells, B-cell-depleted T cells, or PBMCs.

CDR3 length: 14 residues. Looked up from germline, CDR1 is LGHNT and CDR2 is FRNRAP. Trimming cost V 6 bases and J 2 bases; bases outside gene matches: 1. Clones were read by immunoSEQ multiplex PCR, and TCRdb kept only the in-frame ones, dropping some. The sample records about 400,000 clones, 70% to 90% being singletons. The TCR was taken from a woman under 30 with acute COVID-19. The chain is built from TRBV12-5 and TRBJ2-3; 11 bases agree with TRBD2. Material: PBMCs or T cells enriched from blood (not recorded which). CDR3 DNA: TGTGCTAGTGGGACTAGCGGGATCACAGATACGCAGTATTTT. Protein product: CASGTSGITDTQYF.